This entry features one T cell receptor (beta chain) sequence. This record belongs to a study of OX40 agonist ivuxolimab in advanced cancers. The CDR3 loop spans 18 amino acids. With 4 bases clipped from V and 4 bases from J, the junction kept 16 bases outside the gene matches. Germline V CDR1 and CDR2: SGHDT, YYEEEE. Produced via immunoSEQ multiplex PCR; TCRdb's table is partial and in-frame only. The table records approximately 35,000 clones, more than 80% of them present only once. The chain uses TRBV5-6 and TRBJ2-7, with TRBD2 identical over 11 bases. The sample consisted of CD4+ or CD8+ T cells sorted from blood, taken in a trial of the OX40 agonist ivuxolimab. This TCR derives from an adult with an advanced solid tumor such as melanoma, head and neck, liver or kidney cancer. CDR3 sequence: CASSRLLAGEALGYEQYF. DNA for the CDR3: TGTGCCAGCAGCCGACTACTAGCGGGAGAGGCCCTTGGGTACGAGCAGTACTTC.